This TCR beta chain was observed in a study of Graves' ophthalmopathy and Graves' hyperthyroidism. Looking at the study overall: Prior to any treatment, peripheral blood was collected at the time of initial diagnosis. Study-level results: A majority of expanded thyroid clonotypes exceeding 0.001 frequency were likewise present in blood.

Germline V CDR1 and CDR2: SGHRS, YFSETQ. This CDR3 is built from 13 residues. J lost 3 bases, V lost 4 bases, and 2 bases had no gene match. From fresh peripheral blood, 8 to 10 ml in volume, the PBMCs were obtained. Investigators amplified TCR beta CDR3 regions from RNA transcripts. RT-PCR was first run with HTBI primers, then multiplex PCR in a second round. TCRdb re-derived calls from the multiplex PCR reads in MiXCR, one entry per CDR3 protein. Of about 230,000 distinct CDR3 sequences detected, approximately 42% appear once; the ten largest clones hold more than 45%. This clonotype was detected ten times or more. Antigen: not known.

The TCR sequence derives from an adult man with Graves' ophthalmopathy. The chain joins TRBV5-1 to TRBJ1-2; 8 positions match TRBD1. Material: peripheral blood. In nucleotides, the CDR3 is TGCGCCAGCAGCCTACAGGGGGACTATGGCTACACCTTC. Protein: CASSLQGDYGYTF.